Listed below are T cell receptor beta chains from one sample, sequenced in a study of naive and memory T cell subsets. In TCRdb, the 5' RACE reads were re-called with MiXCR into one record per CDR3 protein. The table lists roughly 56,000 distinct CDR3 sequences, around 7.3% of them singletons. These TCRs come from a male donor in good health. Each CDR3 is given with its conserved first and last residue. D genes are given only for firm matches. Part of the rows lack a size; the others show once, few, many or a class for expanded clones.

j_gene	abundance	v_gene	d_gene	CDR3nt	CDR3aa
TRBJ2-3	few	TRBV5-4	NA	TGTGCCAGCAGCCGGACAGCTAGCACAGATACGCAGTATTTT	CASSRTASTDTQYF
TRBJ2-1	NA	TRBV10-3	TRBD2	TGTGCCATCAGTGGAAGGGAGGGCTCCTACAATGACCAGTTCTTC	CAISGREGSYNDQFF
TRBJ2-3	many	TRBV2	NA	TGTGCCAGCAAGGGGCGGGACAGTGGAAGAACAGATACGCAGTATTTT	CASKGRDSGRTDTQYF
TRBJ1-2	NA	TRBV5-6	NA	TGTGCCAGCAGCTGGGGCCAGGGCAGCTATGGCTACACCTTC	CASSWGQGSYGYTF
TRBJ2-1	few	TRBV12-3/TRBV12-4	TRBD1	TGTGCCAGCAGCTTAGACAGGGGGGATGAGCAGTTCTTC	CASSLDRGDEQFF
TRBJ2-5	few	TRBV20-1	NA	TGCAGTGCTAGAGACCTTCCAAGGGCGGGACGTCAAGAGACCCAGTACTTC	CSARDLPRAGRQETQYF
TRBJ2-5	few	TRBV12-5	NA	TGTGCTAGTGGTTTGTGGGCAGAAGAGACCCAGTACTTC	CASGLWAEETQYF
TRBJ2-1	NA	TRBV5-6	NA	TGTGCCAGCAGCTTGGATTCGGGGTACGACGACAATGAGCAGTTCTTC	CASSLDSGYDDNEQFF
TRBJ1-2	NA	TRBV19	NA	TGTGCCAGTAGTGTGGGACACCTTTTTAACTATGGCTACACCTTC	CASSVGHLFNYGYTF
TRBJ2-7	NA	TRBV20-1	TRBD1	TGCAGTGCTAGAGATACAGGGGCGCACTACGAGCAGTACTTC	CSARDTGAHYEQYF
TRBJ1-4	NA	TRBV19	TRBD1	TGTGCCAGTAGCTTCCTGTTTGGACAGGGACGGGAAAAACTGTTTTTT	CASSFLFGQGREKLFF
TRBJ2-6	NA	TRBV6-6	NA	TGTGCCAGCAGTTACCGGGGGCAAGGGGCCAACGTCCTGACTTTC	CASSYRGQGANVLTF
TRBJ2-7	NA	TRBV20-1	TRBD2	TGCAGTGCTAGAGAGAGCGGGGGGGCCCGGTCCTACGAGCAGTACTTC	CSARESGGARSYEQYF
TRBJ2-5	many	TRBV7-9	NA	TGTGCCAGCAGCTTTTCGGGGTCCCCGTACCAAGAGACCCAGTACTTC	CASSFSGSPYQETQYF
TRBJ2-1	many	TRBV12-3/TRBV12-4	TRBD2	TGTGCCAGCAGTAAACATAGCGGGGGCCCCTACAATGAGCAGTTCTTC	CASSKHSGGPYNEQFF
TRBJ1-1	few	TRBV20-1	NA	TGCAGTGCACACAAGGAGGGGGGCACTGAAGCTTTCTTT	CSAHKEGGTEAFF
TRBJ2-7	NA	TRBV12-3/TRBV12-4	TRBD2	TGTGCCAGCAGTTTTAGGACTAGCGACGAGCAGTACTTC	CASSFRTSDEQYF
TRBJ2-3	few	TRBV9	TRBD2	TGTGCCAGCAGTCGGACTAGCGGGAACACAGATACGCAGTATTTT	CASSRTSGNTDTQYF
TRBJ1-6	few	TRBV20-1	TRBD1	TGCAGTGCTGGACCGGCAGGCCGGACAGGGGAAGGAACCCTCCACTTT	CSAGPAGRTGEGTLHF
TRBJ1-2	NA	TRBV7-9	TRBD1	TGTGCCAGCAGCTTCGCAGGGGGTAGTAACTATGGCTACACCTTC	CASSFAGGSNYGYTF
TRBJ1-5	few	TRBV7-2	NA	TGTGCCAGCAGCCAGGGCCAACCTTCCAATCAGCCCCAGCATTTT	CASSQGQPSNQPQHF
TRBJ1-1	NA	TRBV6-2/TRBV6-3	NA	TGTGCCAGCAGTTACGGGGGAGAAACTGAAGCTTTCTTT	CASSYGGETEAFF
TRBJ2-1	many	TRBV5-1	TRBD2	TGCGCCAGCAGCTTGGATTGGGGGGGGTCGGCCTACAATGAGCAGTTCTTC	CASSLDWGGSAYNEQFF
TRBJ2-3	NA	TRBV6-5	NA	TGTGCCAGCAAGATCATACAGGGAAATCGAGGGGATACGCAGTATTTT	CASKIIQGNRGDTQYF
TRBJ2-1	few	TRBV6-6	TRBD1	TGTGCCAGCAATTGGGACAGGGTGAGCAATGAGCAGTTCTTC	CASNWDRVSNEQFF
TRBJ1-5	NA	TRBV19	NA	TGTACCAGTAGTATACAGCTCAATCAGCCCCAGCATTTT	CTSSIQLNQPQHF
TRBJ2-5	NA	TRBV10-3	TRBD1	TGTGCCATCAGTGAGGAAACAGGGGCGGGTGAGACCCAGTACTTC	CAISEETGAGETQYF
TRBJ2-3	NA	TRBV6-5	NA	TGTGCCAGCAGTCACCCGGGACCATCGGGGACAGATACGCAGTATTTT	CASSHPGPSGTDTQYF
TRBJ2-6	NA	TRBV7-9	NA	TGTGCCAGCAGCCCACCGGTGAGCTCTGGGGCCAACGTCCTGACTTTC	CASSPPVSSGANVLTF
TRBJ2-5	many	TRBV11-2	NA	TGTGCCAGCAGCCCCCCGGGTATAAGGGAGACCCAGTACTTC	CASSPPGIRETQYF
TRBJ1-2	NA	TRBV9	NA	TGTGCCTGTGTGATGGGGGGCTTTTATGGCTACACCTTC	CACVMGGFYGYTF
TRBJ2-1	few	TRBV5-6	TRBD2	TGTGCCAGCAGCCGGATAGCGGGCATAACCTACAATGAGCAGTTCTTC	CASSRIAGITYNEQFF
TRBJ2-7	many	TRBV10-3	NA	TGTGCCATCAGTTTGGACTACCTCAATTCCTACGAGCAGTACTTC	CAISLDYLNSYEQYF
TRBJ2-7	many	TRBV3-1	NA	TGTGCCAGCAGCCAAGATTATACTCTTTCCTACGAGCAGTACTTC	CASSQDYTLSYEQYF
TRBJ1-1	many	TRBV7-8	NA	TGTGCCAGCAGCTTAAGGCGGGCGAAACAGGGTGGCACTGAAGCTTTCTTT	CASSLRRAKQGGTEAFF
TRBJ1-1	NA	TRBV29-1	TRBD1	TGCAGCGTGGAGACAGGGGTAGCTTTCTTT	CSVETGVAFF
TRBJ2-2	few	TRBV27	NA	TGTGCCAGCAGTTTATCGAACCGGGGTTACGGGGAGCTGTTTTTT	CASSLSNRGYGELFF
TRBJ2-2	few	TRBV15	NA	TGTGCCACCAGCGGTCGGAACACCGGGGAGCTGTTTTTT	CATSGRNTGELFF
TRBJ2-1	NA	TRBV12-3/TRBV12-4	TRBD2	TGTGCCAGCAGCTCACTAGCGGGGAACAATGAGCAGTTCTTC	CASSSLAGNNEQFF
TRBJ1-1	many	TRBV20-1	NA	TGCAGTGCTAGAACGGTTATGAACACTGAAGCTTTCTTT	CSARTVMNTEAFF
TRBJ2-1	many	TRBV6-6	NA	TGTGCCAGCAGTCGCGCTGGAAACTCCGAGCAGTTCTTC	CASSRAGNSEQFF
TRBJ1-1	NA	TRBV29-1	NA	TGCAGCGCCATTATGGGGTCGCCTGAAGCTTTCTTT	CSAIMGSPEAFF
TRBJ2-7	many	TRBV5-1	NA	TGCGCCAGCAGCCGGGGCTACGAGCAGTACTTC	CASSRGYEQYF
TRBJ2-1	few	TRBV19	NA	TGTGCCAGTAGTCCTTCGGATGAGCAGTTCTTC	CASSPSDEQFF
TRBJ2-5	many	TRBV7-7	TRBD1	TGTGCCAGCAGCTTAGTCCCTCCCGGGACAGGGGGTGAGACCCAGTACTTC	CASSLVPPGTGGETQYF
TRBJ2-1	once	TRBV3-1	TRBD1	TGTGCCAGCTGCCAAGATTCACGGACAGGCTACAATGAGCAGTTCTTC	CASCQDSRTGYNEQFF
TRBJ2-5	few	TRBV27	NA	TGTGCCAGCAGTCTAGACCAGGAGACCCAGTACTTC	CASSLDQETQYF
TRBJ2-3	many	TRBV30	TRBD2	TGTGCCTGGAGTCAGGGACTAGGGAGCACAGATACGCAGTATTTT	CAWSQGLGSTDTQYF
TRBJ1-1	many	TRBV12-3/TRBV12-4	NA	TGTGCCAGCAGGCTCAGGGGCGTAGGGGCCTTTACCTTT	CASRLRGVGAFTF
TRBJ2-3	NA	TRBV15	TRBD2	TGTGCCACCAGCCCCCGTGGACTAGCGGGAGCAGATACGCAGTATTTT	CATSPRGLAGADTQYF
TRBJ2-5	many	TRBV12-3/TRBV12-4	TRBD2	TGTGCCAGCAGTTTAAGGCAACTAGCGGGCGCGGGGGAGACCCAGTACTTC	CASSLRQLAGAGETQYF
TRBJ1-5	NA	TRBV19	NA	TGTGCCAGTAGTCGTGGGGTATCCGCAAGCAATCAGCCCCAGCATTTT	CASSRGVSASNQPQHF
TRBJ1-2	NA	TRBV3-1	TRBD1	TGTGCCAGCAGCTCTTCGGACAGGGGGGCGTATGGCTACACCTTC	CASSSSDRGAYGYTF
TRBJ1-5	few	TRBV30	NA	TGTGCCTGGGACAGTGATAGCAATCAGCCCCAGCATTTT	CAWDSDSNQPQHF
TRBJ2-6	few	TRBV6-6	NA	TGTGCCAGCAGTTACCGGGGCGGGGCCAACGTCCTGACTTTC	CASSYRGGANVLTF
TRBJ2-7	few	TRBV3-1	NA	TGTGCCAGCAGCCAAGGTGCTGTAGGATCCTACGAGCAGTACTTC	CASSQGAVGSYEQYF
TRBJ2-2	many	TRBV20-1	NA	TGCAGTGCTACCAGGGGCGGAACCGGGGAGCTGTTTTTT	CSATRGGTGELFF